This TCR beta chain was obtained from a study of blood T cell repertoires in COVID-19. Across the whole study: In each case, the material was cDNA or gDNA derived from T cells, B-cell-depleted T cells, or PBMCs.

In the authors' workflow: Amplification from reference gene primers served as the basis for estimated nucleated cell counts. Clones were sequenced by immunoSEQ multiplex PCR, and TCRdb holds only the in-frame ones, with some missing. V, J and clone size are those of that table, while D and trimming were read from the DNA. This sample yields 150,000 to 200,000 clones, of which approximately 90% are seen a single time; approximately 2.4% belongs to the top ten. With 6 bases clipped from V and 1 base from J, the junction kept 2 bases outside the gene matches. The CDR3 has 13 amino acids. Germline V gene sequence: CDR1 SNHLY, CDR2 FYNNEI. Assignment of participants to cohorts was predicated upon participant-reported clinical history.

Material for sequencing was PBMCs or T cells enriched from blood (not recorded which). This receptor was taken from a woman in her 30s who had recovered from COVID-19. This rearrangement joins TRBV2 to TRBJ1-1; TRBD1 aligns across 7 bases. CDR3 nucleotides: TGTGCCAGCAGACGACAGGGGAACACTGAAGCTTTCTTT. It translates to CASRRQGNTEAFF. The variable domain in full, with the rest retrieved from reference TRBV2 and TRBJ1-1, is EPEVTQTPSHQVTQMGQEVILRCVPISNHLYFYWYRQILGQKVEFLVSFYNNEISEKSEIFDDQFSVERPDGSNFTLKIRSTKLEDSAMYFCASRRQGNTEAFFGQGTRLTVV.